Listed below are T cell receptor beta chains from one sample, sequenced in a study of cytotoxic CD8 clonotypes in ibrutinib-treated CLL. The table came from immunoSEQ multiplex PCR; TCRdb's copy has only in-frame clones and leaves some out. The sample contains about 92,000 clones, roughly three quarters of which appear only once. The input for sequencing was PBMCs, taken after 24 months of ibrutinib treatment. Receptors originate from a human donor with chronic lymphocytic leukemia. Each CDR3 is given with its conserved first and last residue. A D gene is named only where the DNA matches it firmly. For some rows the clone size is stated as once, few or many, or as a class when expanded; others skip it.

>TRBV20-1|TRBD2|11|-|TRBJ2-7
CSAGLAFEQYF
TGCAGTGCTGGACTAGCGTTTGAGCAGTACTTC
>TRBV15|TRBD1|16|-|TRBJ1-5
CATLPGQGYSNQPQHF
TGTGCCACCTTGCCGGGACAGGGATATAGCAATCAGCCCCAGCATTTT
>TRBV29-1|TRBD2|13|-|TRBJ2-1
CSVVAGAIDEQFF
TGCAGCGTTGTAGCGGGAGCTATCGATGAGCAGTTCTTC
>TRBV9|-|13|-|TRBJ1-1
CASSADVNTEAFF
TGTGCCAGCAGCGCGGACGTAAACACTGAAGCTTTCTTT
>TRBV7-9|-|15|-|TRBJ1-5
CASSKLGTEGQPQHF
TGTGCCAGCAGCAAACTGGGGACGGAGGGGCAGCCCCAGCATTTT
>TRBV30|-|11|few|TRBJ2-7
CAWSSRSRLYF
TGTGCCTGGAGTTCCCGGTCCAGACTTTACTTC
>TRBV19|-|14|-|TRBJ1-1
CASYPKDRITEAFF
TGTGCCAGCTACCCAAAGGACAGAATCACTGAAGCTTTCTTT
>TRBV30|-|17|-|TRBJ2-6
CASQGSLIGSGANVLTF
TGTGCCTCCCAGGGCAGTCTTATTGGTTCTGGGGCCAACGTCCTGACTTTC
>TRBV11-1|-|14|few|TRBJ2-1
CASSLSVRSNEQFF
TGTGCCAGCAGCTTAAGTGTGCGAAGCAATGAGCAGTTCTTC
>TRBV6-1|-|14|-|TRBJ2-2
CASSERRNTGELFF
TGTGCCAGCAGTGAGAGGAGAAACACCGGGGAGCTGTTTTTT
>TRBV28|-|14|-|TRBJ1-2
CASSLEQVNYGYTF
TGTGCCAGCAGTTTGGAACAGGTGAACTATGGCTACACCTTC
>TRBV7-2|-|14|-|TRBJ2-7
CASSPRQGGYEQYF
TGTGCCAGCAGCCCCCGACAGGGAGGGTACGAGCAGTACTTC
>TRBV7-9|-|14|-|TRBJ1-5
CASSLEATGQPQHF
TGTGCCAGCAGCTTAGAGGCTACGGGCCAGCCCCAGCATTTT
>TRBV28|-|15|-|TRBJ2-3
CASKGGGQPTDTQYF
TGTGCCAGCAAGGGGGGAGGGCAGCCCACAGATACGCAGTATTTT
>TRBV28|-|14|-|TRBJ1-2
CASSLSPGNYGYTF
TGTGCCAGCAGTTTATCCCCAGGAAACTATGGCTACACCTTC
>TRBV30|TRBD2|12|-|TRBJ2-7
CAWRSSGREQYF
TGTGCCTGGAGGTCTAGCGGGAGAGAGCAGTACTTC
>TRBV7-2|-|13|many|TRBJ2-7
CASRDGLSYEQYF
TGTGCCAGCAGAGACGGACTGTCCTACGAGCAGTACTTC
>TRBV9|TRBD2|16|-|TRBJ2-7
CASSVGGTSGSYEQYF
TGTGCCAGCAGCGTAGGGGGGACTAGCGGAAGCTACGAGCAGTACTTC
>TRBV30|TRBD2|13|-|TRBJ2-1
CAWSPPAGGAQFF
TGTGCCTGGAGCCCCCCAGCCGGGGGGGCGCAGTTCTTC
>TRBV29-1|-|10|-|TRBJ2-1
CSVGGNEQFF
TGCAGCGTTGGGGGAAATGAGCAGTTCTTC
>TRBV7-2|-|18|-|TRBJ2-7
CASNKGLYATGPSYEQYF
TGTGCCAGCAACAAAGGCCTTTACGCTACAGGGCCTTCCTACGAGCAGTACTTC
>TRBV5-6|-|15|-|TRBJ2-2
CASSLVEAYTGELFF
TGTGCCAGCAGCTTGGTGGAGGCGTACACCGGGGAGCTGTTTTTT
>TRBV11-2|-|13|-|TRBJ1-1
CASRLRLGTEAFF
TGTGCCAGCAGACTAAGACTGGGCACTGAAGCTTTCTTT
>TRBV2|-|14|-|TRBJ2-5
CASSEGTSRETQYF
TGTGCCAGCAGTGAAGGGACGTCTCGAGAGACCCAGTACTTC
>TRBV7-9|-|16|-|TRBJ2-1
CASSLGTASSYNEQFF
TGTGCCAGCAGCTTAGGGACCGCAAGCTCCTACAATGAGCAGTTCTTC
>TRBV28|-|15|few|TRBJ1-2
CASSFPTEGEGPYTF
TGTGCCAGCAGTTTTCCGACGGAGGGGGAGGGGCCCTACACCTTC
>TRBV5-6|-|16|once|TRBJ2-5
CASSPVGSRGLETQYF
TGTGCCAGCAGCCCCGTGGGTTCCCGGGGATTAGAGACCCAGTACTTC